Here is one T cell receptor beta chain with its context. The data belong to a study of blood T cell repertoires in COVID-19. In the study overall: Collection of acute and convalescent COVID-19 samples took place in the United States, Italy and Spain. In each case, the material was cDNA or gDNA derived from T cells, B-cell-depleted T cells, or PBMCs.

The CDR3 contains 17 residues. Germline V CDR1 and CDR2: MGHRA, YSYEKL. The ends lost 0 bases at V and 6 bases at J; junction bases unmatched: 3. Original data processing: Cell counts per sample came from amplifying reference gene primers. Clones were sequenced by immunoSEQ multiplex PCR, and TCRdb holds only the in-frame ones, with some missing. That table gives V, J and clone size, and the DNA gave D and trimming. The sample shows roughly 230,000 clones, roughly 87% of them seen only once. V and J are TRBV4-1 and TRBJ2-2; TRBD2 matches at 14 bases. The TCR comes from a woman in her thirties or forties who had recovered from COVID-19. The sample comprised peripheral blood. The CDR3 loop reads CASSQEGLAGEAGELFF. The CDR3, as DNA: TGCGCCAGCAGCCAAGAGGGACTAGCGGGGGAGGCCGGGGAGCTGTTTTTT.